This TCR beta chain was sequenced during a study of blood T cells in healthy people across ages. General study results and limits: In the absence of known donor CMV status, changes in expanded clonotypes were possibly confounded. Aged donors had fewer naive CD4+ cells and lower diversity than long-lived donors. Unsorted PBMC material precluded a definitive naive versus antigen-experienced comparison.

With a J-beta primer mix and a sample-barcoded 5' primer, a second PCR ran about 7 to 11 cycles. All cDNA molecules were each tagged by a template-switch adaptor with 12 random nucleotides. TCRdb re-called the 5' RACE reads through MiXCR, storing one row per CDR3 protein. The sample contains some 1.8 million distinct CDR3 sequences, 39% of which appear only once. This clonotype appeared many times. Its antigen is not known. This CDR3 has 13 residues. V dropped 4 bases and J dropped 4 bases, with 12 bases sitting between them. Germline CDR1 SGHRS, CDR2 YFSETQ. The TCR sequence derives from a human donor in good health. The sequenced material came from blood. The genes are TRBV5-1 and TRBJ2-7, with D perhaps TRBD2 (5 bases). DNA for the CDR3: TGCGCCAGCAGCCGGGATTCCTTTTACGAGCAGTACTTC. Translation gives CASSRDSFYEQYF.